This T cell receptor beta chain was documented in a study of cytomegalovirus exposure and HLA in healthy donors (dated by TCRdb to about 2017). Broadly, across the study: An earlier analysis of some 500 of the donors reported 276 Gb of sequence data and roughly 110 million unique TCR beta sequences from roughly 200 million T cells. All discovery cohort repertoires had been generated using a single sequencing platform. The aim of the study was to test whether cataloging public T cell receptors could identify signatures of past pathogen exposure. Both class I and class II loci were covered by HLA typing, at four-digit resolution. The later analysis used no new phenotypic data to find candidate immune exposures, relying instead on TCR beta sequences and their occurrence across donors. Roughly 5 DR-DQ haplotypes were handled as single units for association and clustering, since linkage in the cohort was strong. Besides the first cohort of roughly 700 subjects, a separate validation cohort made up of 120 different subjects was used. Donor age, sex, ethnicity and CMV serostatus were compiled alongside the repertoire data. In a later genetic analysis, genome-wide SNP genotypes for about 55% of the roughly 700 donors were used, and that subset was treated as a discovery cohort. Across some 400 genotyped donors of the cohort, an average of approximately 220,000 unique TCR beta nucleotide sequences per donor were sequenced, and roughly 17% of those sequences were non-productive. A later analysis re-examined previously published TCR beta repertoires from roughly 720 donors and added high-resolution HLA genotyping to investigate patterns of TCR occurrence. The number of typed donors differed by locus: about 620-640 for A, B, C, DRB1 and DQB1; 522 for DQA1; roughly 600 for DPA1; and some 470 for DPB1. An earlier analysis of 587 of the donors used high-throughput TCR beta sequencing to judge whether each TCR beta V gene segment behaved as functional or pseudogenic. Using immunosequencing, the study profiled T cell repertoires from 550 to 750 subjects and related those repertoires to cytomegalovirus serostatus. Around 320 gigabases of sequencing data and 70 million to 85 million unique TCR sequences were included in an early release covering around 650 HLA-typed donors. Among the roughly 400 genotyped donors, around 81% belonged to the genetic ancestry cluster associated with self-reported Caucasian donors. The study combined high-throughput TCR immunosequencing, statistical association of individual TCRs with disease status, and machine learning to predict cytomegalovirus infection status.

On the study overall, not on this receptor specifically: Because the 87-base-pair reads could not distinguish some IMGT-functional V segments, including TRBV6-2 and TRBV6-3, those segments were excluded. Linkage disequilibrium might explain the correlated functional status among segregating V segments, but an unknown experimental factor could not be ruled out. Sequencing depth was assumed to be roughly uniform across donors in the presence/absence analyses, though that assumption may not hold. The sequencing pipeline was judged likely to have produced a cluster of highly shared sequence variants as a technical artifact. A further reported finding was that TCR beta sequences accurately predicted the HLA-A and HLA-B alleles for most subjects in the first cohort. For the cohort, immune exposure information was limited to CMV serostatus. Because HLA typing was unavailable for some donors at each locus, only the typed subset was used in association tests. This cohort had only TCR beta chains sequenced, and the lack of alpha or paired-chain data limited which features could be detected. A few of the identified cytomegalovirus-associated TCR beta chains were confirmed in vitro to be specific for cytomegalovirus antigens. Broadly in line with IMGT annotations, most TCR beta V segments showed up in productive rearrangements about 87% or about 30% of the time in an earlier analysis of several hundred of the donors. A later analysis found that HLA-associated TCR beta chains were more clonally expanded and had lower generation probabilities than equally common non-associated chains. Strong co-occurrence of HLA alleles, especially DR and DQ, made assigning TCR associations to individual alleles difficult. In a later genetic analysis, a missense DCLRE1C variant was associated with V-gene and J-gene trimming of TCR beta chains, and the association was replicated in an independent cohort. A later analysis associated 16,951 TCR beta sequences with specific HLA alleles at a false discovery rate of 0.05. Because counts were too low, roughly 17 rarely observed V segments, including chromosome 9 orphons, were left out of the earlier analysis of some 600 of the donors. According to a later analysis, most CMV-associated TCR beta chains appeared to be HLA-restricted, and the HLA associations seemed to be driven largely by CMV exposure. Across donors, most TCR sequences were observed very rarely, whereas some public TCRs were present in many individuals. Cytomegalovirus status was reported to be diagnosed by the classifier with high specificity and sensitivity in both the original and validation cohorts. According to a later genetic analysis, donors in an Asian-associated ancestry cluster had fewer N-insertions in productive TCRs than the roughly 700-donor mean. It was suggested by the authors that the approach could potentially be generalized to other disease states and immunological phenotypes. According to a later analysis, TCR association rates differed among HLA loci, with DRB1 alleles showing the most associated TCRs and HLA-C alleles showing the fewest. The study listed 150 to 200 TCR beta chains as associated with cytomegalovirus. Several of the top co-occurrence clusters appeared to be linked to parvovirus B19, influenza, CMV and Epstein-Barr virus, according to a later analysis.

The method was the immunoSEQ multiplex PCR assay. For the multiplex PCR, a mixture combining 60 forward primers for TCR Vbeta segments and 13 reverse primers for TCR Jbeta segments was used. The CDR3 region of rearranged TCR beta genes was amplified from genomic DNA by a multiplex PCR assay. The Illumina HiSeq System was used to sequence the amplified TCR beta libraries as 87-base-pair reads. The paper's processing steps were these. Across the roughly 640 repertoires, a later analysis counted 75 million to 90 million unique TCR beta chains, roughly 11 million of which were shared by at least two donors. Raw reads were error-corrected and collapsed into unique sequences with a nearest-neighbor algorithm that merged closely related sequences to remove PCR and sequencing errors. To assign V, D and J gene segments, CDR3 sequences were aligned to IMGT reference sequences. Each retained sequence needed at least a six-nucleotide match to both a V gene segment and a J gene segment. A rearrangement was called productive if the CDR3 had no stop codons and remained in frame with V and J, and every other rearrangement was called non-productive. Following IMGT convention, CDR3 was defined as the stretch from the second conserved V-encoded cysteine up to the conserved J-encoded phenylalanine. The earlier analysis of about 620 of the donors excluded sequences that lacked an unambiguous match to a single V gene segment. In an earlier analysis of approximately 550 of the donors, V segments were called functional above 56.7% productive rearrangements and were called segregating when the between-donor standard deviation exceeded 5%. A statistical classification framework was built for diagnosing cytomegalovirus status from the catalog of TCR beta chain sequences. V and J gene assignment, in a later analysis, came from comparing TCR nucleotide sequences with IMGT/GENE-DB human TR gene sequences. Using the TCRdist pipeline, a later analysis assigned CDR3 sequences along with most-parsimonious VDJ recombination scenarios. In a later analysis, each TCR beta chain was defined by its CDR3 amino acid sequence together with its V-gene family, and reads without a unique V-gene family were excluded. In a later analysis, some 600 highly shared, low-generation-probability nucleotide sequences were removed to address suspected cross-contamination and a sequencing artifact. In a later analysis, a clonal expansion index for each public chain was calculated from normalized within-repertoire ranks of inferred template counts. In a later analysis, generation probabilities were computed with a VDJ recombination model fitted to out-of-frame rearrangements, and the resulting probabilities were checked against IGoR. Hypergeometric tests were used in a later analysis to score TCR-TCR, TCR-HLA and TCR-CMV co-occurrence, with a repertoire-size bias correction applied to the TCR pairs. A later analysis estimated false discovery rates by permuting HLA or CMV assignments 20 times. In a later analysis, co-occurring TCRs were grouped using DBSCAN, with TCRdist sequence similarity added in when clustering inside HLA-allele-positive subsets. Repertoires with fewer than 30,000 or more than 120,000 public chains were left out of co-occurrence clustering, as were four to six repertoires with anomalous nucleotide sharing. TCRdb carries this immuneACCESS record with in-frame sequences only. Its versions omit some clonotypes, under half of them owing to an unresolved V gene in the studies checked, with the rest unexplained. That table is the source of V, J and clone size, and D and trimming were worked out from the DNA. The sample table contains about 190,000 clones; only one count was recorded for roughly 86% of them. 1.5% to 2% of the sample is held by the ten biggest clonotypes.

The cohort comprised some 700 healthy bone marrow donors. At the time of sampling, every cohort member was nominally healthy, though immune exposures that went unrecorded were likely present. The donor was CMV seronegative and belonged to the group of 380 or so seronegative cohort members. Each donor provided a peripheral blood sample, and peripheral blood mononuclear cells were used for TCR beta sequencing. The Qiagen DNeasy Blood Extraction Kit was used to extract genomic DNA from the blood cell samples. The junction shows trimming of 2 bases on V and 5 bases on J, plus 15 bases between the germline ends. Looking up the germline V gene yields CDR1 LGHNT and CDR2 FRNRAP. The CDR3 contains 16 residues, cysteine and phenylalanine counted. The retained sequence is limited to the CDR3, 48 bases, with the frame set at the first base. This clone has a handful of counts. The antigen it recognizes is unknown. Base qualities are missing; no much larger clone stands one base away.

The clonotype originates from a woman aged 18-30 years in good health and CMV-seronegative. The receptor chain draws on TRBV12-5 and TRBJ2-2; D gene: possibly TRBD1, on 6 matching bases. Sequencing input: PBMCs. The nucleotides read TGTGCTAGTGGTTTGCCACCCCTGCAGGGGACCGGGGAGCTGTTTTTT. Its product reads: CASGLPPLQGTGELFF.